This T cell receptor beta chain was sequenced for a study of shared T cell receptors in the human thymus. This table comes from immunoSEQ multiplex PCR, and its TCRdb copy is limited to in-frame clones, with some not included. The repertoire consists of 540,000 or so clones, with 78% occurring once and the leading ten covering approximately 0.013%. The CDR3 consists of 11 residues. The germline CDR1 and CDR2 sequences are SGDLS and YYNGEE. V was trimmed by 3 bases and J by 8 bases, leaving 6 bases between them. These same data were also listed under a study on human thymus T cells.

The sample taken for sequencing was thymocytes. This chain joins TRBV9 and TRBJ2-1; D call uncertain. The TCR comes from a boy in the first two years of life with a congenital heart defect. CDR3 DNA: TGTGCCAGCAGCGGAAGCGATGAGCAGTTCTTC. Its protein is CASSGSDEQFF.